At least ten counts were recorded for the clone carrying this T cell receptor (beta chain). Its antigen is undetermined. This specimen belongs to a study of tumor and adjacent non-tumor tissue in lung cancer. Study-level points and caveats: Top 100 clones took a larger repertoire share in normal lung.

Three rounds of nested PCR, following a modified ARM-PCR protocol, produced the TCRbeta library. TCRdb re-analysed the multiplex PCR reads in MiXCR, keeping a single row per CDR3 protein. The table has under 150,000 distinct CDR3 sequences, 60% to 70% seen once. The V and J ends lost 4 bases and 5 bases, in that order; junction bases with no gene match: 9. CDR1 is SGHTA and CDR2 is FQGTGA in the germline V gene. This CDR3 has 15 residues. RNA was extracted from bulk tissue without any cell sorting. This TCR derives from a man in his sixties with small cell lung cancer. The sample consisted of lung tumor tissue. The V and J genes are TRBV7-3 and TRBJ2-3, with TRBD1 matching 7 bases. The CDR3 DNA follows: TGTGCCAGCAGCTCCCGACAGGGTGTAGGAGATACGCAGTATTTT. It encodes CASSSRQGVGDTQYF.